Each of the 13 T cell receptor beta chains below was sequenced from the same sample in a study of low-dose radiotherapy and immunotherapy resistance in tumors. First-strand cDNA relied on TRAV- and TRBV-specific primers spanning alpha and beta chains. The authors ran around 19 PCR cycles to amplify TCRs with a constant-region primer and V-primer adapter. TCRdb reprocessed the reads with MiXCR, giving one entry per CDR3 protein. The sample lists some 15,000 distinct CDR3 sequences, 49% seen once, with about 3.7% in the top ten. The receptors stem from a human donor with advanced metastatic prostate, ovarian, gallbladder or colorectal cancer (not recorded which). This table probably holds off-target reads from a library built for another chain.

There are a few counts of this clonotype. V and J are TRBV5-1 and TRBJ1-5, with D uncertain. Germline V gives CDR1 SGHRS, CDR2 YFSETQ. The CDR3 is made up of 14 amino acids. V dropped 4 bases and J dropped 2 bases, with 10 bases sitting between them. The CDR3 nucleotides are TGCGCCAGCAGCCCGGATAATCGCAATCAGCCCCAGCATTTT. It yields the protein CASSPDNRNQPQHF. Full variable domain (outside the CDR3, taken from reference TRBV5-1 and TRBJ1-5): KAGVTQTPRYLIKTRGQQVTLSCSPISGHRSVSWYQQTPGQGLQFLFEYFSETQRNKGNFPGRFSGRQFSNSRSEMNVSTLELGDSALYLCASSPDNRNQPQHFGDGTRLSIL.

The rearrangement joins TRBV9 to TRBJ2-1; D is undetermined. Trimming pared 0 bases from V and 8 bases from J, leaving 15 bases between. The CDR3 is made up of 15 amino acids. Germline CDR1 and CDR2: SGDLS and YYNGEE. The CDR3 reads CASSVEVGKADEQFF. DNA for the CDR3: TGTGCCAGCAGCGTAGAAGTAGGGAAGGCGGATGAGCAGTTCTTC. Drawing the rest from reference TRBV9 and TRBJ2-1, the complete variable domain is DSGVTQTPKHLITATGQRVTLRCSPRSGDLSVYWYQQSLDQGLQFLIQYYNGEERAKGNILERFSAQQFPDLHSELNLSSLELGDSALYFCASSVEVGKADEQFFGPGTRLTVL.

J is TRBJ2-2 and V is TRBV2; 9 nucleotides align to TRBD1. Trimming removed 6 bases from V and 5 bases from J; junction bases left unmatched: 1. The V gene's germline CDR1 is SNHLY and CDR2 FYNNEI. The CDR3 covers 13 residues. CDR3 in DNA: TGTGCCAGCAGGGGGACAGGGACCGGGGAGCTGTTTTTT. Translation gives CASRGTGTGELFF.

This chain uses TRBV7-2 with TRBJ1-4, with 8 positions matching TRBD1. The trim removed 5 bases at V and 7 bases at J, leaving 6 bases unmatched. CDR3 size: 14 residues. In germline, CDR1 is SGHTA, CDR2 FQGNSA. The CDR3 spells CASSQGARSEKLFF. The CDR3, as DNA: TGTGCCAGCAGCCAGGGGGCGCGAAGTGAAAAACTGTTTTTT. Full variable domain (rest looked up from reference TRBV7-2 and TRBJ1-4): GAGVSQSPSNKVTEKGKDVELRCDPISGHTALYWYRQSLGQGLEFLIYFQGNSAPDKSGLPSDRFSAERTGGSVSTLTIQRTQQEDSAVYLCASSQGARSEKLFFGSGTQLSVL.

The CDR3 spells CASGKYGTSADTQYF. CDR3 in DNA: TGTGCCAGCGGGAAGTACGGGACCTCCGCAGATACGCAGTATTTT. The rearrangement links TRBV14 to TRBJ2-3; D may correspond to TRBD1 or TRBD2 (5 bases each). Germline CDR1 and CDR2: SGHDN and FVKESK. The CDR3 is 15 residues long. V was pared by 8 bases and J by 4 bases, with 19 bases between.

This clonotype was counted between two and nine times. This chain joins TRBV20-1 and TRBJ1-2, with TRBD1 as a possible D gene (5 bases). V lost 6 bases, J lost 8 bases, and 13 bases lay in between. CDR3 size: 11 residues. Germline CDR1 DFQATT, CDR2 SNEGSKA (reference sequence). The CDR3: CSARWGYGYTF. CDR3 DNA sequence: TGCAGTGCACGTTGGGGGTACGGCTACACCTTC.

The J gene is TRBJ2-7, the V gene TRBV12-3 or TRBV12-4; D gene unclear. The V end lost 6 bases, the J end lost 2 bases, and 14 bases lay between the germline ends. The CDR3 contains 14 residues. This CDR3 is CASRPALGPYEQYF. The CDR3 nucleotides read TGTGCCAGCAGACCAGCCCTAGGACCCTACGAGCAGTACTTC.

The V and J genes are TRBV5-1 and TRBJ2-7, with D possibly being TRBD1 (6 bases). The germline V and J ends were trimmed by 2 bases and 2 bases, with 14 bases remaining between them. CDR1 is SGHRS, CDR2 YFSETQ, per germline. The CDR3 has 15 amino acids. CDR3 DNA: TGCGCCAGCAGCTTAAGGGGCAGGGGCGCCTACGAGCAGTACTTC. This sequence encodes CASSLRGRGAYEQYF.

This sequence joins TRBV5-5 and TRBJ2-7; D is undetermined. The length of the CDR3 is 17 residues. V was trimmed by 0 bases and J by 0 bases, leaving 16 bases between them. The germline V gene encodes CDR1 SGHKS and CDR2 YYEKEE (reference sequence). Here the CDR3 reads CASSLVSSRTNSYEQYF. The CDR3, as DNA: TGTGCCAGCAGCTTGGTGTCATCGCGGACCAACTCCTACGAGCAGTACTTC.

This clonotype turned up a few times. V is TRBV29-1 and J is TRBJ2-7; 8 bases map to TRBD1. The CDR3 is 15 residues long. The ends lost 0 bases at V and 2 bases at J; junction bases unmatched: 6. CDR1 is SQVTM and CDR2 is ANQGSEA in the germline V gene. This chain's CDR3 is CSVEDPETGAYEQYF. DNA of the CDR3: TGCAGCGTTGAAGACCCTGAGACAGGGGCCTACGAGCAGTACTTC.

V usage is TRBV13 and J usage is TRBJ2-3; unclear D gene. The CDR3 has 14 residues. The V end lost 5 bases, the J end lost 9 bases, and 18 bases lay between the germline ends. CDR1 PRHDT and CDR2 FYEKMQ come from the germline V gene (reference sequence). In DNA form, the CDR3 reads TGTGCCAGCAGCGCCGGAACCCCCTCGGCCACGCAGTATTTT. Its protein product is CASSAGTPSATQYF.

The chain is built from TRBV9 and TRBJ2-1; 9 nucleotides line up with TRBD2. The ends lost 5 bases at V and 2 bases at J; junction bases unmatched: 17. Germline V gene data show CDR1 as SGDLS and CDR2 as YYNGEE. The CDR3 contains 19 residues. CDR3 residues: CASSGRGSSSGEPYNEQFF. In DNA, the CDR3 is TGTGCCAGCAGTGGAAGAGGCTCCTCTAGCGGGGAACCCTACAATGAGCAGTTCTTC.

The chain links TRBV29-1 to TRBJ2-7, with 8 bases fitting TRBD1. The CDR3 has 16 residues. Germline trimming cut 6 bases from V and 0 bases from J; bases unmatched to any gene: 13. CDR1 and CDR2 (germline): SQVTM, ANQGSEA. CDR3 coding DNA: TGCAGCGTGGGTGGAACAAGACAGGGGAACTCCTACGAGCAGTACTTC. This codes for CSVGGTRQGNSYEQYF.